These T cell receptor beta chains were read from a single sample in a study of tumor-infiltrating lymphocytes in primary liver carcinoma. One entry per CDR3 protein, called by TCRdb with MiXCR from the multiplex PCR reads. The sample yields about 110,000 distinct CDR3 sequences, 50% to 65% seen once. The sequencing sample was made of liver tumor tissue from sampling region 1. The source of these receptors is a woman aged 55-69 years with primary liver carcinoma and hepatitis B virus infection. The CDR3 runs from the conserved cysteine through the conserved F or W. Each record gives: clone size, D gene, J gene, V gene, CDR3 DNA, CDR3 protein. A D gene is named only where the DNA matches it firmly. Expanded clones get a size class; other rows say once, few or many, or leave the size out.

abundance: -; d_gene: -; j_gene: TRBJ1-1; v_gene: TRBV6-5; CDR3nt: TGTGCCAACACCGAACAGAGGGGAACTGAAGCTTTCTTT; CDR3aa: CANTEQRGTEAFF
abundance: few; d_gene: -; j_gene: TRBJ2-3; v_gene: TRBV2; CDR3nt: TGTGCCAGCAGCCGGGGGAGGACAGATACGCAGTATTTT; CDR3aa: CASSRGRTDTQYF
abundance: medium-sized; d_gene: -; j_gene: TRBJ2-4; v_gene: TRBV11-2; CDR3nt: TGTGCCAGCAGCTGGGGTGTCAAAAACATTCAGTACTTC; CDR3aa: CASSWGVKNIQYF
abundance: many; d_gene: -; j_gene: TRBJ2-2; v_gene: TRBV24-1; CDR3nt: TGTGCCACCAGTGATCTATACGGGGAGCTGTTTTTT; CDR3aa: CATSDLYGELFF
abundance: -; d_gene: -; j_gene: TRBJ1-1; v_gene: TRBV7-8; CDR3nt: TGTGCCAGCAGCATCATCTTGGGGCCTGAGGCTTTCTTT; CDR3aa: CASSIILGPEAFF
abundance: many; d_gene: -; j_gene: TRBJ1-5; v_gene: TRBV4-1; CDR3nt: TGCGCCAGCAGCCCAATACACGGACAGAATCAGCCCCAGCATTTT; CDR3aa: CASSPIHGQNQPQHF
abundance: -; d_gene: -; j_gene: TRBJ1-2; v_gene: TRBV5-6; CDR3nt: TGTGCCAGCAGCTTGGCCGATGAAGGGCTTCACTATGGCTACACCTTC; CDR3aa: CASSLADEGLHYGYTF
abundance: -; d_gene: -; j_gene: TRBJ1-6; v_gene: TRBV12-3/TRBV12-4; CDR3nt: TGTGCCAGCAGTTTAAAGGGAGTAACTTCACTCCTCCACTTT; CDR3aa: CASSLKGVTSLLHF
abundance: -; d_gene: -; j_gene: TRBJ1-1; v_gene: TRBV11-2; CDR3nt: TGTGCCAGCAGCCCCCGGTTCTTAATGAACACTGAAGCTTCCTTT; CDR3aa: CASSPRFLMNTEASF
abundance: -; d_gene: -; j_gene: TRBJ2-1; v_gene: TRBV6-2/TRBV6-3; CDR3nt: TGTGCCAGCAGGGTGGCTGCAAACAATGGGCAGTCCTTC; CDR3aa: CASRVAANNGQSF
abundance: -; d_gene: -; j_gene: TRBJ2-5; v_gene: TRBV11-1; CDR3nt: TGTGCCAGCAGCAGGGGTTTCCGGGTCCAAGAGATCCAGTACTTC; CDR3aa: CASSRGFRVQEIQYF
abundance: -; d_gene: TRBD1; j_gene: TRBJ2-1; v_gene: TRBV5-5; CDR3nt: TGTGCCAGCAGCTTGCGGGGACAGGGGGCTCCTTACGATGAGCAGTTCTTC; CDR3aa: CASSLRGQGAPYDEQFF
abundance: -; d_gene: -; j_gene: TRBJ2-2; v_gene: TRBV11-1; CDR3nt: TGTGCCAGTAGTTTCGGAGCCTGGGAGCTGTTCTTT; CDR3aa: CASSFGAWELFF
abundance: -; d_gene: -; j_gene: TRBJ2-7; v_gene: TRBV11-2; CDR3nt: TGTGCCAGCGGCGCCGTTGGGGCCTACGAGCAGTACTTC; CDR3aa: CASGAVGAYEQYF
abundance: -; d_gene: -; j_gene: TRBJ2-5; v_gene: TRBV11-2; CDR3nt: TGTGCCAGCAGCCTGGACCTGGGGTCAGGGCTTGAGTACTTC; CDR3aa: CASSLDLGSGLEYF
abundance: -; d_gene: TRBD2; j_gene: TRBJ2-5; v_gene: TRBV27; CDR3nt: TGTGCCAGCAGTCTCACTAGCGGGAGTCAGACCCAGTACTTC; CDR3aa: CASSLTSGSQTQYF
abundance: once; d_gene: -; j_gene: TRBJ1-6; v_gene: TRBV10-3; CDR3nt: TGTGCCATCAGTGACATCGATAATTCACCCCTCCACTTT; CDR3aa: CAISDIDNSPLHF